The 12 T cell receptor beta chains below all came from one sample that was sequenced in a study of cytomegalovirus exposure and HLA in healthy donors. It was with 60 Vbeta and 13 Jbeta primers that the PCR ran. The protocol was immunoSEQ multiplex PCR, while the TCRdb copy is restricted to in-frame clones and leaves out a portion. The profile shows approximately 100,000 clones, 65% to 75% of them singletons. The sequencing sample was made of PBMCs. The receptor set was obtained from a female donor in good health and CMV-seronegative.

This clone was recorded at least ten times. V gene TRBV2 combines with J gene TRBJ1-1; D is possibly TRBD1 (6 bases). The germline V and J ends were trimmed by 7 bases and 0 bases, with 9 bases remaining between them. The CDR3 is 13 amino acids. Germline V gives CDR1 SNHLY, CDR2 FYNNEI. CDR3 residues: CASNRDMNTEAFF. In DNA, the CDR3 is TGTGCCAGCAACAGGGACATGAACACTGAAGCTTTCTTT.

This clone has a handful of counts. The chain links TRBV4-2 to TRBJ2-5, with 9 bases matching TRBD2. The junction had 13 bases not matched to a gene; V was cut back by 0 bases and J by 2 bases. Germline V lookup: CDR1 LGHNA, CDR2 YNFKEQ. CDR3 length equals 19 residues. The CDR3 is CASSQDLNAGGALQETQYF. In DNA form, the CDR3 reads TGTGCCAGCAGCCAAGATCTAAATGCGGGGGGGGCCCTTCAAGAGACCCAGTACTTC.

This chain links TRBV6-6 with TRBJ2-2; 13 bases agree with TRBD2. Trimming at V came to 8 bases and at J to 5 bases, leaving 5 bases not matched to a gene. CDR3 size: 15 residues. CDR1 and CDR2 from the germline V gene are MNHNY and SVGAGI (reference sequence). CDR3 amino acids: CASGGTSGKTGELFF. Here the CDR3 DNA reads TGTGCCAGCGGTGGGACTAGCGGGAAGACCGGGGAGCTGTTTTTT.

V gene TRBV7-2 combines with J gene TRBJ1-2; D remains unclear. V was shortened by 4 bases and J by 4 bases, with 7 bases between the two germline ends. The CDR3 has 12 amino acids. Germline CDR1 reads SGHTA; CDR2 reads FQGNSA. The CDR3 DNA follows: TGTGCCAGCAGCTCCCACACCTATGGCTACACCTTC. Its translation is CASSSHTYGYTF. Complete variable domain (other parts from reference TRBV7-2 and TRBJ1-2): GAGVSQSPSNKVTEKGKDVELRCDPISGHTALYWYRQSLGQGLEFLIYFQGNSAPDKSGLPSDRFSAERTGGSVSTLTIQRTQQEDSAVYLCASSSHTYGYTFGSGTRLTVV.

This sequence joins TRBV6-1 and TRBJ1-1; D is unresolved. Germline V lookup: CDR1 MNHNS, CDR2 SASEGT. This CDR3 is built from 11 residues. Trimming pared 7 bases from V and 5 bases from J, leaving 8 bases between. The CDR3 nucleotides read TGTGCCAGCAAACTGACAACTGAAGCTTTCTTT. Protein product: CASKLTTEAFF.

The rearrangement joins TRBV18 to TRBJ2-6; D not resolved. The CDR3 is 15 amino acids. Looked up from germline, CDR1 is KGHSH and CDR2 is LQKENI. The V gene lost 3 bases and the J gene lost 4 bases, with 10 bases spanning the gap. The CDR3 sequence is CASSPRRSGANVLTF. CDR3 in DNA: TGTGCCAGCTCACCTAGGCGGTCCGGGGCCAACGTCCTGACTTTC.

V gene TRBV27 combines with J gene TRBJ2-7; 10 nucleotides agree with TRBD2. CDR3 size: 13 residues. CDR1 MNHEY and CDR2 SMNVEV come from the germline V gene (reference sequence). With 6 bases clipped from V and 6 bases from J, the junction kept 5 bases outside the gene matches. The CDR3 is CASRTQREGEQYF. The DNA for the CDR3 is TGTGCCAGCAGAACTCAGCGGGAGGGCGAGCAGTACTTC.

The CDR3 sequence is CSVGDRVNEQYF. CDR3 sequence (DNA): TGCAGCGTTGGGGACAGGGTCAACGAGCAGTACTTC. The chain joins TRBV29-1 to TRBJ2-7; 9 bases match TRBD1. The CDR3 is 12 amino acids. V was clipped by 4 bases and J by 5 bases; unmatched bases: 3. Germline loops: CDR1 SQVTM, CDR2 ANQGSEA.

The chain recombines TRBV7-9 with TRBJ2-7; TRBD1 aligns across 7 bases. The germline V gene encodes CDR1 SEHNR and CDR2 FQNEAQ (reference sequence). The CDR3 is 16 amino acids. Germline trimming cut 4 bases from V and 0 bases from J; bases unmatched to any gene: 9. The CDR3 loop is CASSSSGTDSSYEQYF. In DNA form, the CDR3 reads TGTGCCAGCAGCTCCTCTGGGACAGATAGCTCCTACGAGCAGTACTTC. The variable domain in full, completed from reference TRBV7-9 and TRBJ2-7, reads DTGVSQNPRHKITKRGQNVTFRCDPISEHNRLYWYRQTLGQGPEFLTYFQNEAQLEKSRLLSDRFSAERPKGSFSTLEIQRTEQGDSAMYLCASSSSGTDSSYEQYFGPGTRLTVT.

The gene calls are TRBV6-5 and TRBJ2-1; 7 bases agree with TRBD1. With V trimmed by 5 bases and J by 4 bases, 8 bases remained unmatched. CDR3 length: 15 amino acids. Germline loops: CDR1 MNHEY, CDR2 SVGAGI. The CDR3 DNA is TGTGCCAGCAGTCTGACAGGGCAGGCGTACAATGAGCAGTTCTTC. Amino acids: CASSLTGQAYNEQFF.

J is TRBJ2-3 and V is TRBV5-4, with 9 bases that match TRBD1. The trim removed 4 bases at V and 2 bases at J, leaving 8 bases unmatched. CDR1 SGHNT and CDR2 YYREEE come from the germline V gene (reference sequence). This CDR3 is 16 amino acids long. The CDR3 DNA sequence: TGTGCCAGCAGCCCGGGCCGGACAGGGGACACAGATACGCAGTATTTT. Its protein product is CASSPGRTGDTDTQYF. The variable domain in full, completed from reference TRBV5-4 and TRBJ2-3, reads ETGVTQSPTHLIKTRGQQVTLRCSSQSGHNTVSWYQQALGQGPQFIFQYYREEENGRGNFPPRFSGLQFPNYSSELNVNALELDDSALYLCASSPGRTGDTDTQYFGPGTRLTVL.

This clone has a handful of counts. This chain joins TRBV30 and TRBJ2-1, with a weak D call TRBD1 (6 bases). Per germline, CDR1 GTSNPN and CDR2 SVGIG (reference sequence). The V end was cut by 1 base, the J end by 9 bases, with 13 bases between. This CDR3 comprises 13 residues. The CDR3 DNA follows: TGTGCCTGGAGTGACCCCAGGGGAATTGAGCAGTTCTTC. Amino acids: CAWSDPRGIEQFF.